These 27 T cell receptor beta chains originate from one sample sequenced in a study of blood T cell repertoires in COVID-19. Only in-frame clones appear in the TCRdb table, and some are missing; sequencing was by immunoSEQ multiplex PCR. The sample lists about 95,000 clones; roughly 89% were seen once. Input material: peripheral blood. These receptors were taken from a woman between 65 and 79 years old with acute or convalescent COVID-19.

The sample holds one count of this clone. The CDR3 coding sequence is TGTGCCAGCAGCCCGCGGGACAGGGGGCCCACCGGGGAGCTGTTTTTT. It codes for CASSPRDRGPTGELFF. The rearrangement joins TRBV11-3 to TRBJ2-2; 12 bases align to TRBD1. The CDR3 is 16 residues long. V lost 5 bases, J lost 4 bases, and 5 bases stayed unmatched. CDR1 SGHNT and CDR2 YENEEA come from the germline V gene.

The chain employs TRBV19 and TRBJ1-2, with 8 bases that match TRBD1. CDR1 and CDR2 (germline): LNHDA, SQIVND (reference sequence). V shed 4 bases and J 5 bases; nucleotides not matched to a gene: 6. This CDR3 spans 14 amino acids. The CDR3 spells CASSTKGTGYGYTF. The CDR3 coding sequence is TGTGCCAGTAGTACAAAAGGGACAGGATATGGCTACACCTTC.

This chain joins TRBV6-1 and TRBJ2-7, with TRBD2 identical over 7 bases. Germline V gene lookup returns CDR1 MNHNS and CDR2 SASEGT. V was pared by 2 bases and J by 2 bases, with 9 bases of the junction left unmatched. This CDR3 comprises 16 residues. CDR3 residues: CASSETLAVLTYEQYF. The CDR3 DNA reads TGTGCCAGCAGTGAAACGCTAGCGGTGCTCACCTACGAGCAGTACTTC.

The V and J genes are TRBV12-3 or TRBV12-4 and TRBJ1-1; no clear D. The CDR3 has 13 amino acids. V lost 7 bases and J 10 bases, leaving 19 bases between the germline ends. CDR3 DNA: TGTGCCAGCACCCCTGGCCCATCTCGGGTAGCTTTCTTT. Protein: CASTPGPSRVAFF.

J is TRBJ1-1 and V is TRBV5-1; tentative D call: TRBD1 (5 bases). The CDR3 totals 13 residues. V lost 4 bases to trimming and J lost 6 bases, with 13 bases between them. Germline CDR1 SGHRS, CDR2 YFSETQ. CDR3 sequence reads: CASSLTGAPEAFF. In DNA form, the CDR3 reads TGCGCCAGCAGCCTAACAGGCGCCCCTGAAGCTTTCTTT.

The rearrangement links TRBV28 to TRBJ2-7, with D unclear. V was pared by 3 bases and J by 4 bases, with 10 bases between. The CDR3 has 13 amino acids. The V gene's germline CDR1 is MDHEN and CDR2 SYDVKM. CDR3 sequence reads: CASSFSPGYEQYV. CDR3 nucleotides: TGTGCCAGCAGTTTTTCACCAGGATACGAGCAGTACGTC.

The CDR3 region has the DNA TGTGCCAGCAGCTTGAATAGCGGGGGGATTTGGGAGACCCAGTACTTC. Its protein product is CASSLNSGGIWETQYF. V is TRBV5-5 and J is TRBJ2-5; TRBD2 agrees at 10 bases. Germline V gives CDR1 SGHKS, CDR2 YYEKEE (reference sequence). This CDR3 is built from 16 residues. V lost 1 base to trimming and J lost 5 bases; unmatched junction nucleotides: 8.

The rearrangement uses TRBV6-2 or TRBV6-3 and TRBJ1-2; 9 bases match TRBD1. J was trimmed by 3 bases and V by 2 bases; bases with no gene match: 4. This CDR3 has 15 residues. Germline CDR1 and CDR2: MNHEY and SVGEGT. The CDR3 region is CASSYPRTGDYGYTF. In nucleotides, the CDR3 is TGTGCCAGCAGTTACCCTCGGACAGGGGACTATGGCTACACCTTC.

V usage is TRBV28 and J usage is TRBJ2-7, with D uncertain. Per the germline V gene, CDR1 is MDHEN and CDR2 is SYDVKM. Trimming pared 3 bases from V and 0 bases from J, leaving 6 bases between. This CDR3 has 13 residues. The CDR3 here is CASSLQASYEQYV. Written as DNA, the CDR3 is TGTGCCAGCAGTTTGCAGGCCTCCTACGAGCAGTACGTC.

The chain links TRBV11-2 to TRBJ2-7; tentative D call: TRBD2 (6 bases). V was trimmed by 5 bases and J by 5 bases, leaving 19 bases between them. This CDR3 contains 15 residues. In germline, CDR1 is SGHAT, CDR2 FQNNGV. The CDR3 nucleotides read TGTGCCAGCAGCGAGACGGGACTCGGGGATAACGAGCAGTACTTC. It codes for CASSETGLGDNEQYF.

This sequence joins TRBV5-4 and TRBJ2-3; the match to TRBD2 covers 8 bases. The V segment lost 0 bases and the J segment 4 bases; nucleotides outside the gene matches: 7. The CDR3 runs 16 residues. Germline CDR1 is SGHNT and CDR2 is YYREEE (reference sequence). CDR3 DNA sequence: TGTGCCAGCAGCTTGGGGGGGACTAGTTGGTCAGATACGCAGTATTTT. It codes for CASSLGGTSWSDTQYF.

This clone was detected once. The CDR3 sequence is CASSSGTGWRDTQYF. CDR3 nucleotide sequence: TGTGCCAGCAGCTCGGGGACAGGGTGGAGGGATACGCAGTATTTT. The rearrangement links TRBV11-1 to TRBJ2-3; 9 nucleotides align to TRBD1. From germline, CDR1 is SGHAT and CDR2 FQDESV (reference sequence). The trim removed 4 bases at V and 6 bases at J, leaving 8 bases unmatched. This CDR3 region has 15 residues.

The rearrangement uses TRBV2 and TRBJ1-1; TRBD1 matches 7 bases. V dropped 6 bases and J dropped 1; count of bases not matched to a gene: 11. Looked up from germline, CDR1 is SNHLY and CDR2 is FYNNEI. CDR3 length: 16 amino acids. The CDR3 is CASRPDRDVRNTEAFF. The DNA of the CDR3 is TGTGCCAGCAGACCCGACAGGGATGTTAGGAACACTGAAGCTTTCTTT.

The chain recombines TRBV6-5 with TRBJ1-1; TRBD1 agrees at 7 bases. The V segment lost 10 bases and the J segment 7 bases; nucleotides outside the gene matches: 12. Germline values: CDR1 MNHEY, CDR2 SVGAGI. CDR3 length: 13 residues. The CDR3 DNA reads TGTGCCAACTCTCGGACAGGAGAGCTTGAAGCTTTCTTT. Protein: CANSRTGELEAFF.

The gene calls are TRBV5-1 and TRBJ1-2; tentative D call: TRBD1 (6 bases). The length of the CDR3 is 17 residues. Germline lookup yields CDR1 SGHRS and CDR2 YFSETQ. Between the trimmed V and J ends, which lost 0 bases and 7 bases, there was a span of 22 bases. As DNA, the CDR3 is TGCGCCAGCAGCTTGGGGGGGCCGGGCCTCCTGACCGGTGGCTACACCTTC. Protein product: CASSLGGPGLLTGGYTF.

This chain links TRBV5-3 with TRBJ1-6; D perhaps matches TRBD1 (5 bases). TRBV5-3 is an ORF; its function is uncertain. The CDR3 spans 14 residues. V was pared by 0 bases and J by 9 bases, with 10 bases between. The DNA of the CDR3 is TGTGCCAGAAGCTTGGGAGACAGTGCTTCACCCCTCCACTTT. It specifies CARSLGDSASPLHF.

The gene calls are TRBV6-5 and TRBJ1-2; D gene uncertain. The germline CDR1 and CDR2 sequences are MNHEY and SVGAGI. V lost 11 bases and J 9 bases, leaving 22 bases between the germline ends. This CDR3 has 13 residues. CDR3 protein: CASGQVPSGSYTF. CDR3 DNA: TGTGCCTCCGGGCAGGTGCCGTCGGGGAGCTACACCTTC.

This clone was seen a handful of times. This sequence joins TRBV4-1 and TRBJ2-2, with D perhaps TRBD2 (5 bases). The CDR3 extends over 16 amino acids. Trimming removed 4 bases from V and 5 bases from J, with 17 bases in between. Germline CDR1 reads MGHRA; CDR2 reads YSYEKL. CDR3 loop: CASSRGGIGRTGELFF. CDR3 bases: TGCGCCAGCAGCCGCGGAGGAATAGGTCGGACCGGGGAGCTGTTTTTT.

The chain recombines TRBV28 with TRBJ2-2; no clear D gene. CDR3 length: 14 residues. The germline CDR1 and CDR2 sequences are MDHEN and SYDVKM. V was trimmed by 6 bases and J by 4 bases, leaving 12 bases between them. Here the CDR3 DNA reads TGTGCCAGCAGAGAACCGTCGAGCACCGGGGAGCTGTTTTTT. Translated: CASREPSSTGELFF.

The genes are TRBV5-1 and TRBJ2-5; 10 bases align to TRBD1. V shed 0 bases and J 4 bases; nucleotides not matched to a gene: 9. This CDR3 is 17 amino acids long. Germline CDR1 and CDR2: SGHRS and YFSETQ. Here the CDR3 reads CASSLGPGTGVGETQYF. The CDR3 region has the DNA TGCGCCAGCAGCTTGGGGCCCGGGACAGGGGTGGGAGAGACCCAGTACTTC.

The chain links TRBV5-1 to TRBJ1-1, with 7 bases matching TRBD1. The germline CDR1 and CDR2 sequences are SGHRS and YFSETQ. The CDR3 is 15 amino acids. The trim removed 2 bases at V and 2 bases at J, leaving 6 bases unmatched. The CDR3 here is CASSFDRAHNTEAFF. Written as DNA, the CDR3 is TGCGCCAGCAGCTTCGACAGGGCCCATAACACTGAAGCTTTCTTT. Full variable domain (remainder filled in from reference TRBV5-1 and TRBJ1-1): KAGVTQTPRYLIKTRGQQVTLSCSPISGHRSVSWYQQTPGQGLQFLFEYFSETQRNKGNFPGRFSGRQFSNSRSEMNVSTLELGDSALYLCASSFDRAHNTEAFFGQGTRLTVV.

This sequence joins TRBV29-1 and TRBJ1-1; perhaps TRBD1 as D (5 bases). This CDR3 contains 15 residues. V lost 7 bases to trimming and J lost 0 bases, with 18 bases between them. Germline V gene sequence: CDR1 SQVTM, CDR2 ANQGSEA. The CDR3 nucleotides are TGCAGCGCGGTGATCGGGGGTATGGTGAACACTGAAGCTTTCTTT. Encoded protein: CSAVIGGMVNTEAFF. Complete variable domain (other parts from reference TRBV29-1 and TRBJ1-1): SAVISQKPSRDICQRGTSLTIQCQVDSQVTMMFWYRQQPGQSLTLIATANQGSEATYESGFVIDKFPISRPNLTFSTLTVSNMSPEDSSIYLCSAVIGGMVNTEAFFGQGTRLTVV.

V usage is TRBV5-6 and J usage is TRBJ1-2; maybe TRBD1 (6 bases). The V gene lost 2 bases and the J gene lost 5 bases, with 10 bases spanning the gap. The CDR3 is made up of 13 amino acids. Germline V gene sequence: CDR1 SGHDT, CDR2 YYEEEE. The DNA for the CDR3 is TGTGCCAGCAGCTTTCAGGGGAAATATGGCTACACCTTC. This encodes CASSFQGKYGYTF. The full variable domain, rest sourced from reference TRBV5-6 and TRBJ1-2, is DAGVTQSPTHLIKTRGQQVTLRCSPKSGHDTVSWYQQALGQGPQFIFQYYEEEERQRGNFPDRFSGHQFPNYSSELNVNALLLGDSALYLCASSFQGKYGYTFGSGTRLTVV.

V is TRBV4-2 and J is TRBJ2-3; 7 bases are shared with TRBD1. The germline CDR1 and CDR2 sequences are LGHNA and YNFKEQ. V lost 0 bases to trimming and J lost 3 bases; unmatched junction nucleotides: 6. The CDR3 is 16 amino acids. This chain's CDR3 is CASSQEHRGITDTQYF. The CDR3 DNA sequence: TGTGCCAGCAGCCAAGAACACAGGGGCATAACAGATACGCAGTATTTT.

The chain has TRBV7-9 and TRBJ1-3; D possibly corresponds to TRBD1 (6 bases). CDR3 length: 17 amino acids. From germline, CDR1 is SEHNR and CDR2 FQNEAQ (reference sequence). Trimming took off 5 bases at V and 0 bases at J, with 17 bases between the two ends. In DNA form, the CDR3 reads TGTGCCAGCAGCGCGACAGGCGGACGGCCCTCTGGAAACACCATATATTTT. Encoded protein: CASSATGGRPSGNTIYF.

The chain is built from TRBV5-1 and TRBJ2-6; D is undetermined. Per the germline V gene, CDR1 is SGHRS and CDR2 is YFSETQ. This CDR3 region has 15 residues. Trimming shortened V by 2 bases and J by 4 bases, and 10 bases separated the two germline ends. In nucleotides, the CDR3 is TGCGCCAGCAGCTTCTACAGTGAGGGGGCCAACGTCCTGACTTTC. It specifies CASSFYSEGANVLTF.

Concerning this clone itself: No DNA is shown, since the ends of the CDR3 on it are uncertain; the CDR3 is the one TCRdb lists. The chain uses TRBV7-2 and TRBJ2-2; TRBD2, the table's D call, was not compared with the DNA. The CDR3 is made up of 13 amino acids, end residues included. CDR1 and CDR2 (germline): SGHTA, FQGNSA. CDR3 sequence: CASSFGGGATPFF.